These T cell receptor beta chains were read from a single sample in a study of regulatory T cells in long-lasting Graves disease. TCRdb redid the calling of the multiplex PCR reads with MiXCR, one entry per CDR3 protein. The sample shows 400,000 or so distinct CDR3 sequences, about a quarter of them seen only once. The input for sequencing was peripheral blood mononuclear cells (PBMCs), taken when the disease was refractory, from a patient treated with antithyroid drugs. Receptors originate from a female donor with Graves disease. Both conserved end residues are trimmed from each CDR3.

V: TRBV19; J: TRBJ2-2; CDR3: ASSWALRDTGELF
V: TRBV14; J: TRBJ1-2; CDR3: ASSQAAAVPYT
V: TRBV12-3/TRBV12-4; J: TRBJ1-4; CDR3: ASSLQDGKLF
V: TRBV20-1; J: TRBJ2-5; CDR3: SALHAIRETQY
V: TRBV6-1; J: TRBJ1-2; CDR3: ASSESGQEANYGYT
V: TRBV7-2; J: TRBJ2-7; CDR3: ASSLAGGKWGQLY
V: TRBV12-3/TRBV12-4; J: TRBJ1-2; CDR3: ASSLDRGGYGYT
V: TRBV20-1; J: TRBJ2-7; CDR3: SAAGVYEQY
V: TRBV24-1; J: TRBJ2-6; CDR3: ATSDASSGANVLT
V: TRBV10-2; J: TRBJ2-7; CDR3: ASSDRQGIPSDEQY
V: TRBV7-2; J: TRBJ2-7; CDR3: ASSLLIRSREQY
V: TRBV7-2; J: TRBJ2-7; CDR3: ASSLWDENYEQY
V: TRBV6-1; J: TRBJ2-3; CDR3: ASRLMGSSTDTQY
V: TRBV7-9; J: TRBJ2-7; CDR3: ASSLRTGGLGEQY
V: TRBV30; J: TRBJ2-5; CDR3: AWSPGLPLTETQY
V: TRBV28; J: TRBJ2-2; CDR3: ASKTDGTNTGELF
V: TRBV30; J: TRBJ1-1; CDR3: AWEQVSGTEAF
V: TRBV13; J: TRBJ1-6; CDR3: ASSLRRGSPLH
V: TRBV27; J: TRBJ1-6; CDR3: ASSPQQTEIVNSPLH
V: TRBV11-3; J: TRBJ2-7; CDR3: ASSLHSGSNYEQY
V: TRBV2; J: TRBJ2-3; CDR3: ASRNLAGGGSDTQY
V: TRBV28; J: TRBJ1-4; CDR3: ASSVRTGGFEKLF
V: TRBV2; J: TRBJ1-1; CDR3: ASSEVSGRSMNTEAF
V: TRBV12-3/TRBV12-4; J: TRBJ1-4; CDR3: ASSRTGKNEKLF
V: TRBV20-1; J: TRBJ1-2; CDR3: SALTGGNGYT
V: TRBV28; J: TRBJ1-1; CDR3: ACSLGRARNTEAF
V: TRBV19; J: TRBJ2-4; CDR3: ASSAPPSFSNIQY
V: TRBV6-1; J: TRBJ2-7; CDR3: ASTKGGAGMSREQY
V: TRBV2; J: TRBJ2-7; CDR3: ASSEAVQWSYEQY
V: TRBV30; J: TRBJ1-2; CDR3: AWRQDAGGYT
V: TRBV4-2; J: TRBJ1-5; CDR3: ASSRTGADQPQH
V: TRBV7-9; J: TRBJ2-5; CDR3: ASSLGTMRVRETQY
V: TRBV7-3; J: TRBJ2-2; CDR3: ASSPSGPTGELF